Below are 10 T cell receptor beta chains sequenced from a single sample in a study of T cell responses to AZD1222 COVID-19 vaccine. Some clones are missing from TCRdb's copy, which holds only in-frame ones; the method was immunoSEQ multiplex PCR. Of over 130,000 clones in the sample, 85% to 90% were seen once. The source material was peripheral blood, sampled 28 days after the second AZD1222 dose. The source of these receptors is an adult who received the AZD1222 COVID-19 vaccine.

This rearrangement joins TRBV7-2 to TRBJ1-1, with D uncertain. The V gene lost 2 bases and the J gene lost 5 bases, with 9 bases spanning the gap. The length of the CDR3 is 13 residues. Germline V gene sequence: CDR1 SGHTA, CDR2 FQGNSA. CDR3 amino acids: CASSLTGWTEAFF. CDR3 DNA: TGTGCCAGCAGCTTAACGGGGTGGACTGAAGCTTTCTTT.

The V call is TRBV5-1, the J call TRBJ2-5, with D possibly matching TRBD2 (5 bases). The germline CDR1 and CDR2 sequences are SGHRS and YFSETQ. CDR3 length: 13 amino acids. The germline V and J ends were trimmed by 0 bases and 5 bases, with 8 bases remaining between them. The CDR3 DNA sequence: TGCGCCAGCAGCTTGGAAAGGGAGGAGACCCAGTACTTC. Amino acid sequence: CASSLEREETQYF.

This clone was seen only once. The rearrangement links TRBV7-9 to TRBJ1-2; the D gene is possibly TRBD1 (5 bases). The CDR3 extends over 14 amino acids. V lost 5 bases and J lost 0, with 10 bases in between. Germline loops: CDR1 SEHNR, CDR2 FQNEAQ (reference sequence). CDR3 sequence (DNA): TGTGCCAGCAGCCAAAGGGGCGCTAACTATGGCTACACCTTC. Translating gives CASSQRGANYGYTF.

The J gene is TRBJ2-7, the V gene TRBV3-1 (or the pseudogene TRBV3-2), with a weak D call TRBD2 (5 bases). V lost 4 bases and J 4 bases, leaving 20 bases between the germline ends. Germline CDR1 LGHDT, CDR2 YNNKEL (reference sequence). The CDR3 is made up of 16 amino acids. In nucleotides, the CDR3 is TGTGCCAGCAGCCGAAATCACGGTCCGCCGGGGTACGAGCAGTACTTC. Encoded protein: CASSRNHGPPGYEQYF.

The chain joins TRBV6-5 to TRBJ1-1; maybe TRBD1 (6 bases). This CDR3 has 15 residues. The V end was cut by 5 bases, the J end by 4 bases, with 17 bases between. Germline loops: CDR1 MNHEY, CDR2 SVGAGI. The CDR3 DNA sequence: TGTGCCAGCAGTACCCCCCAGGGGATGAGCACTGAAGCTTTCTTT. This encodes CASSTPQGMSTEAFF.

V gene TRBV29-1 combines with J gene TRBJ2-7, with 16 bases identical to TRBD2. Germline CDR1 and CDR2: SQVTM and ANQGSEA. The CDR3 is made up of 14 amino acids. V shed 5 bases and J 7 bases; nucleotides not matched to a gene: 5. CDR3 coding DNA: TGCAGCGTTATGGGACTAGCGGGAGGGCTTGAGCAGTACTTC. It translates to CSVMGLAGGLEQYF.

This clone came up once. The chain carries TRBV18 and TRBJ1-1, with unresolved D. The CDR3 runs to 12 residues. Trimming pared 2 bases from V and 5 bases from J, leaving 6 bases between. Germline V gene data show CDR1 as KGHSH and CDR2 as LQKENI. CDR3 nucleotide sequence: TGTGCCAGCTCACCATCAATAACTGAAGCTTTCTTT. This codes for CASSPSITEAFF.

The chain has TRBV3-1 (or the pseudogene TRBV3-2) and TRBJ1-5, with a possible D match to TRBD1 (5 bases). The CDR3 spans 16 residues. Trimming removed 1 base from V and 6 bases from J, with 16 bases in between. Per germline, CDR1 LGHDT and CDR2 YNNKEL (reference sequence). This chain's CDR3 is CASSQGDGGYLQPQHF. CDR3 in DNA: TGTGCCAGCAGCCAAGGGGACGGGGGGTACCTTCAGCCCCAGCATTTT.

The V gene is TRBV19, the J gene TRBJ1-5; a possible D gene is TRBD1 (6 bases). The germline V gene has CDR1 LNHDA and CDR2 SQIVND (reference sequence). The length of the CDR3 is 13 residues. Trimming removed 2 bases from V and 8 bases from J, with 10 bases in between. Here the CDR3 DNA reads TGTGCCAGTAGTATAATACAGGGTGAGCCCCAGCATTTT. Protein sequence: CASSIIQGEPQHF.

The CDR3 reads CSVQVDTGELFF. The CDR3 nucleotides are TGCAGCGTACAGGTAGACACCGGGGAGCTGTTTTTT. The chain links TRBV29-1 to TRBJ2-2; a weak D match, TRBD1 (5 bases). The CDR3 has 12 amino acids. V dropped 6 bases and J dropped 3 bases, with 8 bases sitting between them. Germline V gene data show CDR1 as SQVTM and CDR2 as ANQGSEA.